This T cell receptor beta chain was sequenced in a study of identical twins. In its sample, this clonotype was seen many times. Each CDR3 protein is one row after TCRdb ran MiXCR on the 5' RACE reads. The data show 150,000 or so distinct CDR3 sequences, around 3.5% seen once. Per the germline V gene, CDR1 is SQVTM and CDR2 is ANQGSEA. Trimming cost V 4 bases and J 0 bases, with 13 bases left between them. The CDR3 runs to 14 residues. This chain uses TRBV29-1 with TRBJ2-7; D perhaps matches TRBD2 (6 bases). This receptor was identified in a man younger than 35 in good health. The specimen was memory T cells sorted from blood. The DNA of the CDR3 is TGCAGCGTTGCACCGGGACTTGGCTCCTACGAGCAGTACTTC. Protein product: CSVAPGLGSYEQYF.